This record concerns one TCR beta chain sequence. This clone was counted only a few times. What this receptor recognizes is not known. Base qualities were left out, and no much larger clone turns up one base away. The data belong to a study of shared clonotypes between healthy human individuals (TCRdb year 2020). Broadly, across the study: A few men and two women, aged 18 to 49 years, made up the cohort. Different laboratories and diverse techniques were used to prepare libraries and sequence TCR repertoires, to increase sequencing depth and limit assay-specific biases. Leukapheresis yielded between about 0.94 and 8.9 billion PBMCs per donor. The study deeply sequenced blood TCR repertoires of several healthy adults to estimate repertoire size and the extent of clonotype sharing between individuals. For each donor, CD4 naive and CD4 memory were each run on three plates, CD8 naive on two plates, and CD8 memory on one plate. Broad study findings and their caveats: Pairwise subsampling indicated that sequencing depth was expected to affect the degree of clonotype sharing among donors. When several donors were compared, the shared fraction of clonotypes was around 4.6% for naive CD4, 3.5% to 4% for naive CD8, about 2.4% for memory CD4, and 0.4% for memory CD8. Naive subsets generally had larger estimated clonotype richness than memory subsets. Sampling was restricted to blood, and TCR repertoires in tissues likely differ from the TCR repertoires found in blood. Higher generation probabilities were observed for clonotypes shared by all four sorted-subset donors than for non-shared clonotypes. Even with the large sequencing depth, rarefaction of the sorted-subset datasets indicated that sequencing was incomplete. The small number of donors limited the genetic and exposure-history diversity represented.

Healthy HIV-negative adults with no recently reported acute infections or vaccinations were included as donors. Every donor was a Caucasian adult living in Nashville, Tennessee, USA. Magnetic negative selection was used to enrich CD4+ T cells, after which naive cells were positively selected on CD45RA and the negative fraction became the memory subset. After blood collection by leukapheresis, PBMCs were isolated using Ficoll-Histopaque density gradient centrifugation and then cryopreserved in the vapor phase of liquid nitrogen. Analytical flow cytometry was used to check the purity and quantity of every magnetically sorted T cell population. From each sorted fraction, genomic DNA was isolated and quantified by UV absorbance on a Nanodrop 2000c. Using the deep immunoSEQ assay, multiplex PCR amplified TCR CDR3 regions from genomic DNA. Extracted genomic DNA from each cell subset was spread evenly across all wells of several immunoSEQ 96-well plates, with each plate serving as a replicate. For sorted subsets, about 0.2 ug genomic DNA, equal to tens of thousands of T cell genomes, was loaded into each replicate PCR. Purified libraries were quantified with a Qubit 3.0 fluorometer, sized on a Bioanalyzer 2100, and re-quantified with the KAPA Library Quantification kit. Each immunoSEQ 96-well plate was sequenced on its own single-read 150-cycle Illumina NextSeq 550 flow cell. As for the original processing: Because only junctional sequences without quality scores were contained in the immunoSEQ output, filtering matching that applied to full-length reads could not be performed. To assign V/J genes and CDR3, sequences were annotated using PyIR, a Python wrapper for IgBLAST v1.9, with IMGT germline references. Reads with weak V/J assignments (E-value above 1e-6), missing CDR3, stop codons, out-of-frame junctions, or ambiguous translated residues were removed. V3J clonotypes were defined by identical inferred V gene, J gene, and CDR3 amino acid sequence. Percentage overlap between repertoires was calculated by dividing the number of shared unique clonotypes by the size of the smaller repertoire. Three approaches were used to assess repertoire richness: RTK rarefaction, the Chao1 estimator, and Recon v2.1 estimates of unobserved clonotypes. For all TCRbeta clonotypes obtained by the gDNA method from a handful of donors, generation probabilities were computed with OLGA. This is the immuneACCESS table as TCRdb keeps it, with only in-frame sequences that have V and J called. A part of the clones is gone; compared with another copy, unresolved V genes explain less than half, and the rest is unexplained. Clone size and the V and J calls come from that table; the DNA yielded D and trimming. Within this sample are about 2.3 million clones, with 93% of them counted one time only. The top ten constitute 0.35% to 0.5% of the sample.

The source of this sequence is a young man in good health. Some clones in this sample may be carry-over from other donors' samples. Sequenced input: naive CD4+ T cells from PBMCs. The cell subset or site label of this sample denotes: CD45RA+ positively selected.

The CDR3 reads CASSPGQTYGYTF. The DNA sequence follows: TGTGCCAGCAGCCCGGGACAGACCTATGGCTACACCTTC. Recombination joined TRBV2 with TRBJ1-2; 7 central bases correspond to TRBD1. Trimming takes 6 bases off V and 4 bases off J; junction bases not matched to a gene: 5. The CDR3, cysteine through phenylalanine, is 13 amino acids long. The kept DNA is CDR3 alone, 39 bases in frame from the first base. The germline V gene yields SNHLY for CDR1 and FYNNEI for CDR2.